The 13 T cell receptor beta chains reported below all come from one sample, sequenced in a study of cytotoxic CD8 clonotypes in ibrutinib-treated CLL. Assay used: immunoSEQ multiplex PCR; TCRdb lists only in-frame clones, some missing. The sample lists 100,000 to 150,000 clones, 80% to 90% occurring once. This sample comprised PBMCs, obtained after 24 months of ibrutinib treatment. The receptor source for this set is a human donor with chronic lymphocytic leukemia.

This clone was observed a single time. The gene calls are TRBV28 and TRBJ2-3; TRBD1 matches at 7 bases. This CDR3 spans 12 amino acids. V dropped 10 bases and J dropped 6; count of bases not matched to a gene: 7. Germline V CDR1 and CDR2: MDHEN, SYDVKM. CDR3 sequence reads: CATTQGWDTQYF. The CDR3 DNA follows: TGTGCCACCACACAGGGGTGGGATACGCAGTATTTT.

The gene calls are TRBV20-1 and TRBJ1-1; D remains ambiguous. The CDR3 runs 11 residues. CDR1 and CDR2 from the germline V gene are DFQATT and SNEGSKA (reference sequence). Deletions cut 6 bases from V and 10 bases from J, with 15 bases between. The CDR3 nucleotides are TGCAGTGCACCCGCCCCGGGAAGAGCTTTCTTT. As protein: CSAPAPGRAFF.

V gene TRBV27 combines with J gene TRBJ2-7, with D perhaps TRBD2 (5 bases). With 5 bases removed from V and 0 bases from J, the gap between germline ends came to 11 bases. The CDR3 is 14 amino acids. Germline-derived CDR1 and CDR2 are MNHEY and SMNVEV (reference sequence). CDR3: CASSTRILSYEQYF. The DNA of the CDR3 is TGTGCCAGCAGTACTAGGATCCTCTCCTACGAGCAGTACTTC.

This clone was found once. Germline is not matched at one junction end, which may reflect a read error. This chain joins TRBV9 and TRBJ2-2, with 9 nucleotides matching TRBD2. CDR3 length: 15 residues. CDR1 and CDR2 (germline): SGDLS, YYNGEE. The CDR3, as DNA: TGTGCCAGCAGCGTCCCCCCGGGGGAAGCGGGGGGGCTGTTTTTT. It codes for CASSVPPGEAGGLFF.

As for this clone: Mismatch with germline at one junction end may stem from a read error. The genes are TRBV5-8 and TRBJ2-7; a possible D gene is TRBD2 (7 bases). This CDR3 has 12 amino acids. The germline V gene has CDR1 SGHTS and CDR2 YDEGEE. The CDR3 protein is CASSLGRGAQDF. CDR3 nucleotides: TGTGCCAGCAGCTTAGGTCGGGGGGCTCAGGACTTC. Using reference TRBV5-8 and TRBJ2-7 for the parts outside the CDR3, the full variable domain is EAGVTQSPTHLIKTRGQQATLRCSPISGHTSVYWYQQALGLGLQFLLWYDEGEERNRGNFPPRFSGRQFPNYSSELNVNALELEDSALYLCASSLGRGAQDFGPGTRLTVT.

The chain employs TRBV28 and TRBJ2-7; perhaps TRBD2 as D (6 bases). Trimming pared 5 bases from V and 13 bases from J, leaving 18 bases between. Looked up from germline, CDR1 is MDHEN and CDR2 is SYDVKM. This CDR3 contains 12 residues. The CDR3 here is CASSPPGLRGYF. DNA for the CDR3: TGTGCCAGCAGTCCACCCGGCCTGCGGGGTTACTTC.

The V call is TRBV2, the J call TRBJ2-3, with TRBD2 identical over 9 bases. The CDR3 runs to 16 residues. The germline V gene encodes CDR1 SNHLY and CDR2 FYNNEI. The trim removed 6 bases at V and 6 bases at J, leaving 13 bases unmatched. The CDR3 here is CASRDFGRGGGDTQYF. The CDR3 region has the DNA TGTGCCAGCAGGGACTTCGGGCGCGGGGGGGGTGATACGCAGTATTTT.

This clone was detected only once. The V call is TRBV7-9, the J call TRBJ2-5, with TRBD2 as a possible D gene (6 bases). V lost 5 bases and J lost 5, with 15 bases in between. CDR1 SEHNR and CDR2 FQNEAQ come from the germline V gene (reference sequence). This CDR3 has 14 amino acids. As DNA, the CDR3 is TGTGCCAGCAGCCTCCCGACTAGTTGGGAGACCCAGTACTTC. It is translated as CASSLPTSWETQYF. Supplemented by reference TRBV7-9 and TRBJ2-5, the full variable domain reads DTGVSQNPRHKITKRGQNVTFRCDPISEHNRLYWYRQTLGQGPEFLTYFQNEAQLEKSRLLSDRFSAERPKGSFSTLEIQRTEQGDSAMYLCASSLPTSWETQYFGPGTRLLVL.

This CDR3 is CASSSGTSGTYNEQFF. CDR3 DNA sequence: TGTGCCAGCTCCTCCGGGACTAGCGGGACCTACAATGAGCAGTTCTTC. The V and J genes are TRBV11-3 and TRBJ2-1; 13 bases align to TRBD2. Germline CDR1 and CDR2: SGHNT and YENEEA. Trimming took 8 bases from V and 2 from J; bases not matched to a gene: 6. The CDR3 has 16 amino acids.

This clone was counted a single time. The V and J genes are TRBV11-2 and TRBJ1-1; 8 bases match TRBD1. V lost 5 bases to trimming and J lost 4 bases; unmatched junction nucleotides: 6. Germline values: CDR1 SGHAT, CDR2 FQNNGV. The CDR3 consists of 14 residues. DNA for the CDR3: TGTGCCAGCAGCCTGGACAGGGCCGGCACTGAAGCTTTCTTT. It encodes CASSLDRAGTEAFF.

The CDR3, as DNA: TGTGCCAGCAGTTCCCGGGACAGGGGAAGCAATCAGCCCCAGCATTTT. Translated: CASSSRDRGSNQPQHF. The gene calls are TRBV6-5 and TRBJ1-5; 10 bases fit TRBD1. The CDR3 is made up of 16 amino acids. The junction had 4 bases not matched to a gene; V was cut back by 4 bases and J by 1 base. Germline lookup yields CDR1 MNHEY and CDR2 SVGAGI.

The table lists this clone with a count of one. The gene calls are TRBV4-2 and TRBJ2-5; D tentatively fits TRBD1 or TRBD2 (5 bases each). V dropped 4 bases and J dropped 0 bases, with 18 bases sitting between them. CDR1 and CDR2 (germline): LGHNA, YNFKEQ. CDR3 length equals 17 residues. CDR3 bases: TGTGCCAGCAGCCCACACGCCGGGACGGCGAACCAAGAGACCCAGTACTTC. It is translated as CASSPHAGTANQETQYF.

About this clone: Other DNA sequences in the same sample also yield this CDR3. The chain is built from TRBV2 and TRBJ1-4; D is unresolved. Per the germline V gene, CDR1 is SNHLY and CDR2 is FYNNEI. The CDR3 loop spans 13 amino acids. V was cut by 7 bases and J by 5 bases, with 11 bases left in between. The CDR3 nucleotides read TGTGCCAGCATTCCGCATGGAAATGAAAAACTGTTTTTT. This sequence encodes CASIPHGNEKLFF.